The 12 T cell receptor beta chains below come from one sample, sequenced in a study of T cells after yellow fever vaccination. MiXCR, run by TCRdb on the 5' RACE reads, gives a single entry per CDR3 protein. The sample consists of hundreds of thousands of distinct CDR3 sequences, around 10% of them appearing once. The sequencing here drew on PBMCs, taken on the day of the first yellow fever vaccination. The source of these receptors is a man aged 18 to 29 who received the YFV17D yellow fever vaccine.

For this clonotype: At one end, the junction sequence differs from germline, possibly due to a read error. The chain carries TRBV12-3 or TRBV12-4 and TRBJ1-6; D uncertain. The CDR3 is 12 amino acids. The CDR3 protein is CAKVEGGSPLHF. The CDR3 bases are TGCGCTAAGGTGGAGGGCGGTTCACCCCTCCACTTT.

This clonotype was found many times. The J gene is TRBJ2-2, the V gene TRBV29-1, with D possibly TRBD2 on 6 matching bases. With 2 bases removed from V and 5 bases from J, the gap between germline ends came to 15 bases. This CDR3 region has 15 residues. CDR1 and CDR2 from the germline V gene are SQVTM and ANQGSEA. CDR3 nucleotides: TGCAGCGTTGAATGGGGGGTGGTTGAGACCGGGGAGCTGTTTTTT. Translation gives CSVEWGVVETGELFF.

This clonotype has more than one count but fewer than ten. This rearrangement joins TRBV2 to TRBJ2-3, with 7 positions matching TRBD1. J was trimmed by 2 bases and V by 3 bases; bases with no gene match: 11. In germline, CDR1 is SNHLY, CDR2 FYNNEI. CDR3 size: 17 residues. This CDR3 is CASSESLTGLHTDTQYF. Here the CDR3 DNA reads TGTGCCAGCAGTGAGAGTTTGACAGGGTTGCACACAGATACGCAGTATTTT. Together with reference TRBV2 and TRBJ2-3, the CDR3 gives the full variable domain: EPEVTQTPSHQVTQMGQEVILRCVPISNHLYFYWYRQILGQKVEFLVSFYNNEISEKSEIFDDQFSVERPDGSNFTLKIRSTKLEDSAMYFCASSESLTGLHTDTQYFGPGTRLTVL.

This clonotype was seen repeatedly, ten times or more. This chain connects TRBV7-9 to TRBJ2-5; 8 nucleotides agree with TRBD2. The J segment lost 1 base and the V segment lost 5 bases, leaving 3 bases of the junction unmatched. The germline gives CDR1 SEHNR, CDR2 FQNEAQ (reference sequence). This CDR3 spans 14 amino acids. The CDR3 coding sequence is TGTGCCAGCAGCCCTAGCGGGCTCCAAGAGACCCAGTACTTC. Translating gives CASSPSGLQETQYF.

The J gene is TRBJ1-1, the V gene TRBV4-1; 7 bases match TRBD1. Germline V gives CDR1 MGHRA, CDR2 YSYEKL. The CDR3 is made up of 15 amino acids. Losses at the gene ends were 4 bases for V and 0 bases for J; bases not matched to a gene: 5. CDR3 region: CASSPGDSMNTEAFF. CDR3 coding DNA: TGCGCCAGCAGCCCCGGGGACAGTATGAACACTGAAGCTTTCTTT.

A few counts support this clonotype. The rearrangement joins TRBV5-1 to TRBJ2-2; D might be TRBD1 or TRBD2, each matching 5 bases. V gave up 4 bases and J gave up 1 base, with 23 bases separating them. In germline, CDR1 is SGHRS, CDR2 YFSETQ. This CDR3 has 19 amino acids. CDR3 bases: TGCGCCAGCAGCACCCGCAGGGCGCCGGGACCAAAGAACACCGGGGAGCTGTTTTTT. It codes for CASSTRRAPGPKNTGELFF.

The sample holds one count of this clonotype. V is TRBV5-1 and J is TRBJ2-1, with 12 positions matching TRBD1. V lost 4 bases, J lost 11 bases, and 13 bases stayed unmatched. The CDR3 spans 16 residues. Germline CDR1 reads SGHRS; CDR2 reads YFSETQ. Here the CDR3 reads CASSPGTGGSYKQQFF. The CDR3 DNA is TGCGCCAGCAGCCCGGGGACAGGGGGCTCCTACAAGCAGCAGTTCTTC.

This clonotype was picked up a small number of times. This chain uses TRBV11-2 with TRBJ2-5; D is possibly TRBD2 (6 bases). Germline values: CDR1 SGHAT, CDR2 FQNNGV. The V gene lost 8 bases and the J gene lost 2 bases, with 18 bases spanning the gap. This CDR3 comprises 15 residues. The CDR3 nucleotides are TGTGCCAGCGAGGAGAGCGGGCGGACGCAAGAGACCCAGTACTTC. It specifies CASEESGRTQETQYF.

This clonotype has only a few counts. The chain uses TRBV5-1 and TRBJ2-3; 9 bases fit TRBD2. Germline CDR1 and CDR2: SGHRS and YFSETQ. The CDR3 is 16 residues long. The J segment lost 2 bases and the V segment lost 5 bases, leaving 9 bases of the junction unmatched. The CDR3 loop is CASRPFSSGITDTQYF. The CDR3 DNA reads as TGCGCCAGCAGACCATTCTCTAGCGGGATCACAGATACGCAGTATTTT.

Many counts were recorded for this clonotype. The rearrangement joins TRBV4-3 to TRBJ1-6, with D perhaps matching TRBD1 (5 bases). The CDR3 consists of 15 residues. The ends were cut back, 0 bases at V and 6 bases at J, with 9 bases in the middle. Germline loops: CDR1 LGHNA, CDR2 YSLEER. The CDR3 nucleotides are TGCGCCAGCAGCCAAGATTGGGGCGTTAATTCACCCCTCCACTTT. This gives the protein CASSQDWGVNSPLHF.

This clonotype has a handful of counts. The chain is built from TRBV5-1 and TRBJ1-4, with D unclear. Trimming left V 0 bases short and J 11 bases short, with 14 bases between. CDR1 is SGHRS, CDR2 YFSETQ, per germline. CDR3 size: 14 residues. CDR3 nucleotide sequence: TGCGCCAGCAGCTTGGATCTGGGAGTGAGGAAACTGTTTTTT. Protein: CASSLDLGVRKLFF.

The chain is built from TRBV20-1 and TRBJ2-5; D is uncertain. V lost 3 bases, J lost 3 bases, and 8 bases lay in between. Germline CDR1 and CDR2: DFQATT and SNEGSKA (reference sequence). The CDR3 covers 12 residues. CDR3: CSASLAEETQYF. DNA of the CDR3: TGCAGTGCTAGCCTCGCGGAAGAGACCCAGTACTTC.